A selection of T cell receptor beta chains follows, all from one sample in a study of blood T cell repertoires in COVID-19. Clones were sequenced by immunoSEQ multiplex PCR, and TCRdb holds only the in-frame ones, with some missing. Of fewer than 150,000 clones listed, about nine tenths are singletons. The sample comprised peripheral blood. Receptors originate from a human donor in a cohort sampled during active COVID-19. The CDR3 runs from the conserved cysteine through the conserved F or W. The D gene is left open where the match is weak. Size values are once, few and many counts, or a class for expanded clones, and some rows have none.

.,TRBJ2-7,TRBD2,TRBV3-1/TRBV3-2,TGTGCCAGCAGCCAAGATCAGAGCGGGGCCCTATACGAGCAGTACTTC,CASSQDQSGALYEQYF
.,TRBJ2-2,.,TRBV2,TGTGCCAGCACAGGCTCCGCGAACACCGGGGAGCTGTTTTTT,CASTGSANTGELFF
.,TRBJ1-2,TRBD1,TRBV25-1,TGTGCCAGCGGCGGACAGGGTCACTATGGCTACACCTTC,CASGGQGHYGYTF
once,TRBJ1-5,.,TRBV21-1,TGTGCCAGGGGACAGGGGTTGGCCCAGCATTTT,CARGQGLAQHF
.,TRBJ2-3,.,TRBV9,TGTGCCAGCAGCCCGACTAGGGTGGATACGCAGTATTTT,CASSPTRVDTQYF
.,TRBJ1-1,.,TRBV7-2,TGTGCCAGCAGCTTAGTCCCAGGGGCAAATGAAGCTTTCTTT,CASSLVPGANEAFF
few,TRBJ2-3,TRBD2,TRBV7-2,TGTGCCAGCAGCTTAGCCCCTCCCGCAGGACTAGCGGGCCTGACAGATACGCAGTATTTT,CASSLAPPAGLAGLTDTQYF
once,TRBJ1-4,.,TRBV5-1,TGCGCCAGCAGCTTGGCAGGGTCGGGTAATGAAAAACTGTTTTTT,CASSLAGSGNEKLFF
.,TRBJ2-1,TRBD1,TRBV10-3,TGTGCCATCAGTGAGGGACAGGGGGCTATCGATGAGCAGTTCTTC,CAISEGQGAIDEQFF
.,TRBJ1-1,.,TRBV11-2,TGTGCCAGCAGCCGGGACACGGGGTTCACTGAAGCTTTCTTT,CASSRDTGFTEAFF
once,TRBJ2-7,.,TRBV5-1,TGCGCCAGCAGCTTGGCCGAAAGGGGGGGCCACGAGCAGTACTTC,CASSLAERGGHEQYF
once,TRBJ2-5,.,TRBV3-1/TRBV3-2,TGTGCCAGCAGCCTTAGCGGAAACCAAGAGACCCAGTACTTC,CASSLSGNQETQYF
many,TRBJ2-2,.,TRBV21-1,TGTGCCAGCAGCAAAAAGGCTAGCGGGAGGGGTGGGAAGCTGTTTTTT,CASSKKASGRGGKLFF
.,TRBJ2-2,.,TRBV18,TGTGCCAGCTCACCGGGACAGAACACCGGGGAGCTGTTTTTT,CASSPGQNTGELFF
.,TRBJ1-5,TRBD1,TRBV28,TGTGCCAGCAGTTTATTTGGGACAGCGGTGAATCAGCCCCAGCATTTT,CASSLFGTAVNQPQHF
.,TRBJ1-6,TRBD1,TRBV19,TGTGCCAGTATTGACCAGGGGGTCCGAAATTCACCCCTCCACTTT,CASIDQGVRNSPLHF